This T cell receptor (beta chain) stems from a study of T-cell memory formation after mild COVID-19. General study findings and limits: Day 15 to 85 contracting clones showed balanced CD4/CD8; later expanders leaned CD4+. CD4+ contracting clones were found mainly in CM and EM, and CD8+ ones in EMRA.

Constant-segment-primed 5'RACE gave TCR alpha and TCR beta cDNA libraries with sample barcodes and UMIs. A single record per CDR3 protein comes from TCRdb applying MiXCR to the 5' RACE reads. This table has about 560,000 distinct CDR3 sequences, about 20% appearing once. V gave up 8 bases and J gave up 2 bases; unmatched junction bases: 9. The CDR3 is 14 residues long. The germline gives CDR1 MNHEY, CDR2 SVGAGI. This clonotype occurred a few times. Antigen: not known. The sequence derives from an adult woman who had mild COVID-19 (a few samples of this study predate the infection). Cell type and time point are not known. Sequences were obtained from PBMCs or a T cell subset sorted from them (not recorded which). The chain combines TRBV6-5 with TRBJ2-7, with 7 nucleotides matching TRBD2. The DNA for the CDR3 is TGTGCCAGCCGTCGGGGGGACTTTGCCTACGAGCAGTACTTC. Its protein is CASRRGDFAYEQYF.